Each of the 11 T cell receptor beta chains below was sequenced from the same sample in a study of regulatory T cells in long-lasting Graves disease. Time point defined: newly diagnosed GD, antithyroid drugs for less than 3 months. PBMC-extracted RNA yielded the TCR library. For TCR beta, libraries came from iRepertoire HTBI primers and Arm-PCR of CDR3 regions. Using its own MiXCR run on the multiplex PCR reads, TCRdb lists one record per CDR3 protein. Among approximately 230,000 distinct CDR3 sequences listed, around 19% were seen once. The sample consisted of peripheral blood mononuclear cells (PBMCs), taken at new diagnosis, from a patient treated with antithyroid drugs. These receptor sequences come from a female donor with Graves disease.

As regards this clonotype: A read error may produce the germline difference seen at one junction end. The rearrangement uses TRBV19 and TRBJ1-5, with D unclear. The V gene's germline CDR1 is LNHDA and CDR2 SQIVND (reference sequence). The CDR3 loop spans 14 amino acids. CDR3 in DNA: TGTGCCAGTAGTACCGACGGAATCAATCATCCCCAGCATTTT. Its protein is CASSTDGINHPQHF. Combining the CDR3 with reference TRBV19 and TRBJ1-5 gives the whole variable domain DGGITQSPKYLFRKEGQNVTLSCEQNLNHDAMYWYRQDPGQGLRLIYYSQIVNDFQKGDIAEGYSVSREKKESFPLTVTSAQKNPTAFYLCASSTDGINHPQHFGDGTRLSIL.

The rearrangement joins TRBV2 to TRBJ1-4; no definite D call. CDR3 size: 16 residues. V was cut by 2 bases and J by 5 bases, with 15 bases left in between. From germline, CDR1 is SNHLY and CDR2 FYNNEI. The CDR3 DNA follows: TGTGCCAGCAGTGAAAATTCCCACGGTGGCAATGAAAAACTGTTTTTT. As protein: CASSENSHGGNEKLFF.

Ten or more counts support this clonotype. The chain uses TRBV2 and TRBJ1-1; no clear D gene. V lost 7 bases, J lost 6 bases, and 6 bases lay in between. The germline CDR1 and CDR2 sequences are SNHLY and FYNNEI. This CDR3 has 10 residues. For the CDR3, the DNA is TGTGCCAGCACGGTGGCTGAAGCTTTCTTT. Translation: CASTVAEAFF.

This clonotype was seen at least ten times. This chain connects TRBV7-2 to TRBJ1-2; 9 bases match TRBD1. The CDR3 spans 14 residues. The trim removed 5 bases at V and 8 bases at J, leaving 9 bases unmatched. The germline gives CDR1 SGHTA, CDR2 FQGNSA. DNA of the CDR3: TGTGCCAGCAGCCTACGACAGGGGGGTAAAGGCTACACCTTC. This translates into CASSLRQGGKGYTF. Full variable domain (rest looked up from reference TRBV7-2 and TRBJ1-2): GAGVSQSPSNKVTEKGKDVELRCDPISGHTALYWYRQSLGQGLEFLIYFQGNSAPDKSGLPSDRFSAERTGGSVSTLTIQRTQQEDSAVYLCASSLRQGGKGYTFGSGTRLTVV.

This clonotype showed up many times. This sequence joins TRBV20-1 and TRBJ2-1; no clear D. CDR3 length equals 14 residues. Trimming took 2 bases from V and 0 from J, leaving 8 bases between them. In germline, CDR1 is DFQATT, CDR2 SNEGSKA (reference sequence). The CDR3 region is CSARRPSSYNEQFF. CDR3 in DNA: TGCAGTGCTAGACGCCCGAGCTCCTACAATGAGCAGTTCTTC.

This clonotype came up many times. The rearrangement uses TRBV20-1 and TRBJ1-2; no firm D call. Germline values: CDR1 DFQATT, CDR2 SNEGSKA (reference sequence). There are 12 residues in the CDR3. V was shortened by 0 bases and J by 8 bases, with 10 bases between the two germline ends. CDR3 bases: TGCAGTGCTAGAGATCCCTTCACGGGCTACACCTTC. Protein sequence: CSARDPFTGYTF.

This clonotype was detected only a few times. This chain's CDR3 is CASSAGPEGEKLFF. In nucleotides, the CDR3 is TGTGCCAGCAGTGCGGGTCCTGAAGGTGAAAAACTGTTTTTT. The rearrangement joins TRBV9 to TRBJ1-4, with no clear D. Germline assignment: CDR1 SGDLS and CDR2 YYNGEE. V dropped 5 bases and J dropped 7 bases, with 15 bases sitting between them. The CDR3 is 14 amino acids.

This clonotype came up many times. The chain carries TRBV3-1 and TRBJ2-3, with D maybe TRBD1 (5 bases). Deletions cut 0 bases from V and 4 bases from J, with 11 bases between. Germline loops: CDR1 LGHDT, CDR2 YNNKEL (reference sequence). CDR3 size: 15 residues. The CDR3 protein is CASSQELWGADTQYF. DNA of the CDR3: TGTGCCAGCAGCCAAGAATTGTGGGGCGCAGATACGCAGTATTTT.

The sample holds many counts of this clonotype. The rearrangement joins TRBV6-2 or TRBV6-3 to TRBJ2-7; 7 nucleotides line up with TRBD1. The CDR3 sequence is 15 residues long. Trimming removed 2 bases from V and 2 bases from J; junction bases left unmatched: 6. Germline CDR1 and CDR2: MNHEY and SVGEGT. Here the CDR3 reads CASSYLDRDPYEQYF. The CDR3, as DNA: TGTGCCAGCAGTTACCTCGACAGGGATCCCTACGAGCAGTACTTC.

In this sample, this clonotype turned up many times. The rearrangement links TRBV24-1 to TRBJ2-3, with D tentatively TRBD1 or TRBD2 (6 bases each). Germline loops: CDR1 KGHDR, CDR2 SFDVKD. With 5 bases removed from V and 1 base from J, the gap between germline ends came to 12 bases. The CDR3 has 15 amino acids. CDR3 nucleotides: TGTGCCACCAGTGGTCCGGGGGCTCGCACAGATACGCAGTATTTT. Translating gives CATSGPGARTDTQYF.

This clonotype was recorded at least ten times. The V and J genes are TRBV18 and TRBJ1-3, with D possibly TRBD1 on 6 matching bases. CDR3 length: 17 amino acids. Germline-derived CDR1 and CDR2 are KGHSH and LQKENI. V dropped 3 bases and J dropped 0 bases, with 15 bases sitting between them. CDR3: CASSPNGQHLSGNTIYF. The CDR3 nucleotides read TGTGCCAGCTCACCGAATGGACAGCACCTCTCTGGAAACACCATATATTTT.